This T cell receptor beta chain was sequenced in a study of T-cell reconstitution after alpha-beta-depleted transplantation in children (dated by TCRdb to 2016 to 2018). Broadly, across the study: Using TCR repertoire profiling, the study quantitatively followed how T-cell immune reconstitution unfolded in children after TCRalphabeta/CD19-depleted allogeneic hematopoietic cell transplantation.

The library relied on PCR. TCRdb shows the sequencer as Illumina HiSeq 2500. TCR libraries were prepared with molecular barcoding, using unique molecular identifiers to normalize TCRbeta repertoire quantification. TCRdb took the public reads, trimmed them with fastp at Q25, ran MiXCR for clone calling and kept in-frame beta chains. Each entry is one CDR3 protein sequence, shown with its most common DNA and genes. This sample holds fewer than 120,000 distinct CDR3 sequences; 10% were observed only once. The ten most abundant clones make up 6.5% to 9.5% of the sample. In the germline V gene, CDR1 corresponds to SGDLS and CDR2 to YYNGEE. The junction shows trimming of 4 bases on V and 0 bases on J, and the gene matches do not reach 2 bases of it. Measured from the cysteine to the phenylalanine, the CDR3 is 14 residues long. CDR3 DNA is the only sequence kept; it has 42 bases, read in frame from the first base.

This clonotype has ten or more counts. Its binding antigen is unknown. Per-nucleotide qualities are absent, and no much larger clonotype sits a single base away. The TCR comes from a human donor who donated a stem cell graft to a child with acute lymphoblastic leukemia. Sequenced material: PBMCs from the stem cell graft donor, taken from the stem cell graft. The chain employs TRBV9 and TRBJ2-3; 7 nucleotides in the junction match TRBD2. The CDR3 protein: CASSKRGSTDTQYF. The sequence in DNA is TGTGCCAGCAGCAAGCGGGGCAGCACAGATACGCAGTATTTT.